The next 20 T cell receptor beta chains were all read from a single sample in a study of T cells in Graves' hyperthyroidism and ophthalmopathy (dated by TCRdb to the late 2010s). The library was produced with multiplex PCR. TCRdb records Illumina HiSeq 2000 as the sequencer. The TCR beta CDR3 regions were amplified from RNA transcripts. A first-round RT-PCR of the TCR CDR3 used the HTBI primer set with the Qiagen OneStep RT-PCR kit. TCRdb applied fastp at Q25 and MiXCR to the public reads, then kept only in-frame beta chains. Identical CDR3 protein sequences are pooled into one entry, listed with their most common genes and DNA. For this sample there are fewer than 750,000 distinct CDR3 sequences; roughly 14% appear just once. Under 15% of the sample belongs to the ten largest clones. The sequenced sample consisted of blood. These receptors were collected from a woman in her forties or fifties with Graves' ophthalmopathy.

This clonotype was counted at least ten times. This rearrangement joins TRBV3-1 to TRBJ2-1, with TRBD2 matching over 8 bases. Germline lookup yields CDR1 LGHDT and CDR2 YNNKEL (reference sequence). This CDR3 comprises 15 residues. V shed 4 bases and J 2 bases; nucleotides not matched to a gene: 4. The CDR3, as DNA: TGTGCCAGCAGCCGTAGCGGGGCTACCTACAATGAGCAGTTCTTC. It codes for CASSRSGATYNEQFF.

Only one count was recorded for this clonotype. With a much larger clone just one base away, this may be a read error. The CDR3 region has the DNA TGTGCCAGCAGCCCACGACAGAGACCTAACTATAGCTACACCTTC. It encodes CASSPRQRPNYSYTF. This rearrangement joins TRBV7-2 to TRBJ1-2, with a tentative D call TRBD1 (5 bases). The CDR3 runs 15 residues. The germline CDR1 and CDR2 sequences are SGHTA and FQGNSA.

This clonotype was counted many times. CDR3 sequence: CSGYIRTGTNYGYTF. The CDR3, as DNA: TGCAGCGGTTACATCCGGACAGGGACCAACTATGGCTACACCTTC. The rearrangement joins TRBV29-1 to TRBJ1-2; 8 bases map to TRBD1. Germline trimming cut 7 bases from V and 2 bases from J; bases unmatched to any gene: 12. The V gene's germline CDR1 is SQVTM and CDR2 ANQGSEA. There are 15 residues in the CDR3.

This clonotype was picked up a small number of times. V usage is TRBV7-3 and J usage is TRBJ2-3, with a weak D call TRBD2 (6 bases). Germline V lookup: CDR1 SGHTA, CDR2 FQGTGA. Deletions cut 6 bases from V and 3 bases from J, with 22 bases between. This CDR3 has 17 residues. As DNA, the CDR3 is TGTGCCAGCAGTCCAAGGACTAATCTGTTAGGTACAGATACGCAGTATTTT. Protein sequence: CASSPRTNLLGTDTQYF.

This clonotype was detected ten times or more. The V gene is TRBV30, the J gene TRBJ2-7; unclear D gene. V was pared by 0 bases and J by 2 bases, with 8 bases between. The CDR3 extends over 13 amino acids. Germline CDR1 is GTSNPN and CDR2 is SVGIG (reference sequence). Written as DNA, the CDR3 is TGTGCCTGGAGTGTAATGGAAACCTACGAGCAGTACTTC. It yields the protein CAWSVMETYEQYF. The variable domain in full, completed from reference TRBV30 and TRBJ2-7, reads SQTIHQWPATLVQPVGSPLSLECTVEGTSNPNLYWYRQAAGRGLQLLFYSVGIGQISSEVPQNLSASRPQDRQFILSSKKLLLSDSGFYLCAWSVMETYEQYFGPGTRLTVT.

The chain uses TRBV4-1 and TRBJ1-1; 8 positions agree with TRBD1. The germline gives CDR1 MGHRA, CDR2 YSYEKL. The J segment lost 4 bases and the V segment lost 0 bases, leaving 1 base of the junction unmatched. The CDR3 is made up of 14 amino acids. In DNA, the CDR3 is TGCGCCAGCAGCCAAGACAGGGGGCGCACTGAAGCTTTCTTT. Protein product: CASSQDRGRTEAFF.

The CDR3 here is CASKSPGTYNEQFF. CDR3 DNA sequence: TGTGCCAGTAAGAGTCCAGGGACCTACAATGAGCAGTTCTTC. The chain combines TRBV19 with TRBJ2-1; a possible D gene is TRBD1 (5 bases). CDR3 length: 14 amino acids. From germline, CDR1 is LNHDA and CDR2 SQIVND (reference sequence). V lost 7 bases, J lost 2 bases, and 12 bases lay in between.

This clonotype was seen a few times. CDR3: CASHRDRSYNEQFF. The CDR3 coding sequence is TGTGCCAGCCATAGGGACCGCTCCTACAATGAGCAGTTCTTC. The chain employs TRBV7-2 and TRBJ2-1; D is possibly TRBD1 or TRBD2 (5 bases each). Germline CDR1 reads SGHTA; CDR2 reads FQGNSA. CDR3 length: 14 residues. Trimming took 8 bases from V and 0 from J, leaving 11 bases between them.

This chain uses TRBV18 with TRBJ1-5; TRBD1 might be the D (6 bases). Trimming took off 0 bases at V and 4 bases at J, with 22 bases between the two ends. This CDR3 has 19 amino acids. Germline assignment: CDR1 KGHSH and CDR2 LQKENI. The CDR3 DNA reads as TGTGCCAGCTCACCACCGGGAGGTGGGGGGCGAAGTAGAAATCAGCCCCAGCATTTT. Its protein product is CASSPPGGGGRSRNQPQHF.

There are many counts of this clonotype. The CDR3 is CASSLKGRTRSYEQYF. The CDR3 bases are TGTGCCAGCAGTTTAAAGGGGCGGACACGCTCCTACGAGCAGTACTTC. This rearrangement joins TRBV12-3 or TRBV12-4 to TRBJ2-7; tentatively, D is TRBD1 (5 bases). This CDR3 contains 16 residues. Trimming took off 2 bases at V and 0 bases at J, with 14 bases between the two ends.

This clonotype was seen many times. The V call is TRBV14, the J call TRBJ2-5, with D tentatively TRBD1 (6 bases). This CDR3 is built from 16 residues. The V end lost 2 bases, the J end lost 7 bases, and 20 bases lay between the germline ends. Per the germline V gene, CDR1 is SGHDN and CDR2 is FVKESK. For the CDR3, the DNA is TGTGCCAGCAGCCAATTCCGGGACAAGGCCTTTTGGACCCAGTACTTC. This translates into CASSQFRDKAFWTQYF.

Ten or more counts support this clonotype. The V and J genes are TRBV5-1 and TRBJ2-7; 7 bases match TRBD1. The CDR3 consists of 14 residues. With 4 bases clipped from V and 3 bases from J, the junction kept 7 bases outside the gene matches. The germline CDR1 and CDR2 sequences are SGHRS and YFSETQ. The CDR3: CASSPSGQNYEQYF. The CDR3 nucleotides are TGCGCCAGCAGCCCCTCGGGACAGAACTACGAGCAGTACTTC.

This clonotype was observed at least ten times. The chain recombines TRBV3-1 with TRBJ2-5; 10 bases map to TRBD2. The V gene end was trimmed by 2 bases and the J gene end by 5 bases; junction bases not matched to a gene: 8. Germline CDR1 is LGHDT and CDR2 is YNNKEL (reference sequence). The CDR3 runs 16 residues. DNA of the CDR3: TGTGCCAGCAGCCAATCTCTAGCGGGAGTGCACGAGACCCAGTACTTC. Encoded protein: CASSQSLAGVHETQYF.

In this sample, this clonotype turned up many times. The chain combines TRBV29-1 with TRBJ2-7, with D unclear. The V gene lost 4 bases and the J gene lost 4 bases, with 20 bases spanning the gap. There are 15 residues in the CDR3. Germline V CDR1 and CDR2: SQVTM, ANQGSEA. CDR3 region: CSVVPNRAGGYEQYF. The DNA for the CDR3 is TGCAGCGTTGTTCCCAACCGGGCAGGTGGTTACGAGCAGTACTTC.

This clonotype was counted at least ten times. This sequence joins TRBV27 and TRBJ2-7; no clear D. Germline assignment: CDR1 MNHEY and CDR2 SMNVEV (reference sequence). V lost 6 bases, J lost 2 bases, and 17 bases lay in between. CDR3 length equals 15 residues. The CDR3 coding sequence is TGTGCCAGCAGACTAATGAGTTCGGTGGCCTACGAGCAGTACTTC. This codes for CASRLMSSVAYEQYF.

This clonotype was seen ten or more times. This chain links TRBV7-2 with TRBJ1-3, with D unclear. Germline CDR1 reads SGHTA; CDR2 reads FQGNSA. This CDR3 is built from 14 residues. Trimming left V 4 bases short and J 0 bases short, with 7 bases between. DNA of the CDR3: TGTGCCAGCAGCTCTGCGAACTCTGGAAACACCATATATTTT. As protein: CASSSANSGNTIYF.

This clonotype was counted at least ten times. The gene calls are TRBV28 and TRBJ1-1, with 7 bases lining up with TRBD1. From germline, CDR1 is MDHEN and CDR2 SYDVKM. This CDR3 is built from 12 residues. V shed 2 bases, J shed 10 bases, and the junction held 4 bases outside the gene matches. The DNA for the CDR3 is TGTGCCAGCAGTTTAAAAAGGGGGCGAGCTTTCTTT. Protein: CASSLKRGRAFF.

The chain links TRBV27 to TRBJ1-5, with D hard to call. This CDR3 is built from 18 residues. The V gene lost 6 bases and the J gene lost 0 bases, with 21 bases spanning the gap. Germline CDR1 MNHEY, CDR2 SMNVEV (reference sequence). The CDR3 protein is CASRRYLDSGDSNQPQHF. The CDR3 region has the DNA TGTGCCAGCAGACGGTACCTCGATAGTGGCGATAGCAATCAGCCCCAGCATTTT.

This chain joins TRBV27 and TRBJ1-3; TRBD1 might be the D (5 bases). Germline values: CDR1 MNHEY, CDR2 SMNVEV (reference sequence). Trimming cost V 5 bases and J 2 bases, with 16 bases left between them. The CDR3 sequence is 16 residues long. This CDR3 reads CASSGAGRFAGNTIYF. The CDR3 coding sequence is TGTGCCAGCAGTGGGGCAGGGAGGTTCGCTGGAAACACCATATATTTT.

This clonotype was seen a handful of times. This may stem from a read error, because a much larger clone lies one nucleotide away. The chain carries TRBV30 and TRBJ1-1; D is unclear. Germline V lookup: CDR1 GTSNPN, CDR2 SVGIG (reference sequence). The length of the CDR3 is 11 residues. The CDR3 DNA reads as TGTGCCCGGAGCCTTAACACTGAAGCTTTCTTT. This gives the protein CARSLNTEAFF.